This T cell receptor beta chain was sequenced for a study of CD8+ T cells in alopecia areata (dated by TCRdb to about 2018). For the study in its entirety: High-throughput TCRbeta sequencing was used to examine T cell clonal expansion in alopecia areata in both the C3H/HeJ mouse model and human patients. Human TCRbeta sequencing covered scalp tissue and sorted CD4+ and CD8+ peripheral blood T cells from patchy and totalis/universalis alopecia areata patients and healthy controls. Scalp clonality was compared across normal scalp (n=4), patchy alopecia areata scalp (n=8), and alopecia totalis/universalis scalp (n=8). RNA was extracted with the PAXgene miRNA kit for fixed scalp, the miRNeasy kit for PBMCs, and the RNeasy kit for mouse skin. TCRbeta CDR3 regions were amplified by immunoSEQ multiplex PCR with 35 Vbeta forward and 13 Jbeta reverse primers.

Lesional scalp punch biopsies and peripheral blood were obtained from alopecia areata patients. PBMCs were separated by density centrifugation and stained for CD3, CD4 and CD8, after which CD4+ and CD8+ T cells were sorted on a FACSAria. The untreated alopecia areata patients were recruited through a multicenter biomarker study. In 4 to 6 patients from the biomarker study, blood CD8+ T cells were sorted further into NKG2D-low and NKG2D-high fractions. The library came from the immunoSEQ multiplex PCR assay. For TCR sequencing, RNA was extracted from every sample and reverse transcribed into cDNA to serve as template. SuperScript III was used to make first-strand cDNA, primed with a 2:1 mix of oligo-dT and random hexamers. A synthetic immune receptor repertoire was used to gauge amplification bias, and whatever bias remained was removed computationally. Under the source paper's analysis protocol: Raw reads were preprocessed to remove errors, and CDR3 was defined by IMGT conventions from the conserved cysteine to phenylalanine. Clonality was calculated as 1 minus Shannon entropy normalized by log2 of the number of productive unique TCRs. Whether scalp clones were CD4 or CD8 was inferred by matching scalp TCRbeta sequences against CD4 and CD8 repertoires sorted from blood. The clones in this table, taken by TCRdb from immuneACCESS, are in-frame only. Not every clone is retained; where verified, under half of the shortfall comes from an unresolved V gene, and the cause of the rest is unknown. The V and J calls and clone size come from that table; D and trimming were worked out from the DNA. Recorded for this sample are approximately 24,000 clones; about 50% of them occurred a single time. The top ten constitute over 30% of the sample.

This clone is medium-sized (0.01 to 0.1%) in terms of sample share. Its specific antigen is unknown. Within one base of it there is no much larger clone, and no base qualities were kept. What the study reported, not specific to this receptor: Shared TCR sequences between patients were less evident than in mice, which may be partly attributable to HLA diversity in the patient population. Lesional scalp, especially in alopecia totalis/universalis, showed higher clonality and more expanded CD8+ clones than normal scalp, suggesting antigenic drive. Unlike mouse skin, which is dominated by gammadelta T cells, normal human skin has resident alphabeta T cells that are also sequenced, and this complicates analysis of the scalp TCR repertoire.

The source material was NKG2D-high CD8+ T cells sorted from blood. Taken with the paper, the label for cell subset or site translates to: sorted CD8+ NKG2D-high blood T cells. This TCR came from a human donor with alopecia areata.

The DNA is as follows: TGCGCCAGCAGTGAGGCGCGGGGCTGGACCGGGGAGCTGTTTTTT. Translated, this is CASSEARGWTGELFF. The rearranged segments are TRBV10-2 and TRBJ2-2; 6 matching bases give a weak D call of TRBD2. The germline V gene provides CDR1 WSHSY and CDR2 SAAADI. From the cysteine through the phenylalanine, the CDR3 covers 15 amino acids. Of the read, only the CDR3 DNA is kept; its 45 bases are in frame from base 1. The trim is 2 bases for V and 5 bases for J, with a gap of 12 bases between the germline ends.